The 5 T cell receptor beta chains below all came from one sample that was sequenced in a study of CD8+ T cells in alopecia areata. Treatment noted: oral pan-JAK inhibitor, 5-10 mg twice daily. It was cDNA, reverse transcribed from extracted RNA, that served as the sequencing template. The repertoire was sequenced with immunoSEQ multiplex PCR; TCRdb's copy has only in-frame clones and lacks some. Here the sample spans over 150,000 clones, 45% to 75% being singletons. Sequencing used CD4+ T cells sorted from blood, obtained at week 4, from a patient treated with tofacitinib. All receptors come from a human donor with alopecia areata.

There are a few counts of this clone. The chain is built from TRBV5-1 and TRBJ2-3; D gene ambiguous. The CDR3 is 11 amino acids. CDR1 is SGHRS and CDR2 is YFSETQ in the germline V gene. Trimming cost V 3 bases and J 6 bases, with 5 bases left between them. CDR3 bases: TGCGCCAGCAGCTCCGGGGATACGCAGTATTTT. Residues: CASSSGDTQYF.

V usage is TRBV5-1 and J usage is TRBJ2-7; 12 nucleotides line up with TRBD1. CDR1 and CDR2 (germline): SGHRS, YFSETQ. The CDR3 is 13 residues long. V was clipped by 4 bases and J by 6 bases; unmatched bases: 2. The CDR3, as DNA: TGCGCCAGCAGCCGGGACAGGGGGCGCGAGCAGTACTTC. Amino acids: CASSRDRGREQYF.

V usage is TRBV27 and J usage is TRBJ1-4; no clear D. Trimming took off 6 bases at V and 7 bases at J, with 15 bases between the two ends. Germline CDR1 reads MNHEY; CDR2 reads SMNVEV (reference sequence). The CDR3 length is 14 residues. CDR3 bases: TGTGCCAGCAGACCTTCCCCGGGGTCTGAAAAACTGTTTTTT. Translating gives CASRPSPGSEKLFF.

J is TRBJ2-7 and V is TRBV5-1; either TRBD1 or TRBD2 may fit D (6 bases each). The CDR3 covers 14 residues. Germline V gene data show CDR1 as SGHRS and CDR2 as YFSETQ. The V and J ends lost 0 bases and 2 bases respectively, with 9 bases between them. DNA of the CDR3: TGCGCCAGCAGCTTGGAGGGGGGAACCTACGAGCAGTACTTC. It specifies CASSLEGGTYEQYF.

The chain employs TRBV23-1 and TRBJ1-2, with a possible D match to TRBD1 (6 bases). TRBV23-1 is classed as an ORF, of uncertain function. The CDR3 loop spans 12 amino acids. CDR3 residues: CPQGGGVYGYTF. DNA of the CDR3: TGCCCGCAGGGCGGGGGCGTCTATGGCTACACCTTC.